The next 12 T cell receptor beta chains were all read from a single sample in a study of technical replicates of blood from a handful of donors. Clones were sequenced by immunoSEQ multiplex PCR, and TCRdb holds only the in-frame ones, with some missing. The sample shows about 15,000 clones, about 79% of them seen only once. The specimen was PBMCs. These receptors all stem from a human donor in good health. Some clones in this sample may be carry-over from other donors' samples.

The chain uses TRBV19 and TRBJ2-5; D gene ambiguous. Trimming stripped 5 bases from V and 5 bases from J, with 12 bases between. Germline V gene data show CDR1 as LNHDA and CDR2 as SQIVND (reference sequence). This CDR3 is built from 13 residues. The CDR3 DNA sequence: TGTGCCAGTAGTGCGCCAGGTCGGGAGACCCAGTACTTC. Amino acids: CASSAPGRETQYF.

This chain joins TRBV2 and TRBJ2-1; no clear D. Germline V CDR1 and CDR2: SNHLY, FYNNEI. The V end was cut by 7 bases, the J end by 3 bases, with 4 bases between. The CDR3 runs 11 residues. The CDR3 nucleotides read TGTGCCAGCACAATCTACAATGAGCAGTTCTTC. Translated: CASTIYNEQFF. The full variable domain, completed using reference TRBV2 and TRBJ2-1, is EPEVTQTPSHQVTQMGQEVILRCVPISNHLYFYWYRQILGQKVEFLVSFYNNEISEKSEIFDDQFSVERPDGSNFTLKIRSTKLEDSAMYFCASTIYNEQFFGPGTRLTVL.

About this clone: The DNA is omitted, as the CDR3 cannot be located on it reliably, and the CDR3 follows TCRdb's listing. The chain couples TRBV7-8 to TRBJ1-2; the D call of TRBD1 is as the table states it, not checked on the DNA. Including both end residues, the CDR3 is 15 amino acids long. In germline, CDR1 is SGHVS, CDR2 FQNEAQ. CDR3 sequence reads: CASSPVVGQGAGNTF.

This chain connects TRBV5-1 to TRBJ2-2; TRBD2 matches 8 bases. The CDR3 has 18 amino acids. The trim removed 4 bases at V and 3 bases at J, leaving 14 bases unmatched. Germline V gene lookup returns CDR1 SGHRS and CDR2 YFSETQ. CDR3 in DNA: TGCGCCAGCAGCCCGCGGGCGGGAGGACCGAGCGACACCGGGGAGCTGTTTTTT. The encoded protein is CASSPRAGGPSDTGELFF.

J is TRBJ2-2 and V is TRBV5-1; a weak D match, TRBD2 (5 bases). Germline CDR1 and CDR2: SGHRS and YFSETQ. The germline V and J ends were trimmed by 4 bases and 5 bases, with 18 bases remaining between them. The CDR3 has 16 residues. CDR3 in amino acids: CASSTRTGTLTGELFF. The CDR3 DNA follows: TGCGCCAGCAGCACCCGGACGGGAACCTTGACCGGGGAGCTGTTTTTT.

The rearrangement links TRBV6-4 to TRBJ2-1; D is perhaps TRBD1 (5 bases). CDR1 and CDR2 (germline): MRHNA, SNTAGT. This CDR3 region has 13 residues. Trimming stripped 6 bases from V and 11 bases from J, with 17 bases between. CDR3 DNA sequence: TGTGCCAGCAGCGATCAAGAAGGGGCAAAGCAGTTCTTC. Protein: CASSDQEGAKQFF.

The chain combines TRBV10-3 with TRBJ1-5, with 9 bases matching TRBD1. This CDR3 region has 20 residues. CDR1 and CDR2 (germline): ENHRY, SYGVKD. Trimming at V came to 0 bases and at J to 3 bases, leaving 15 bases not matched to a gene. CDR3 sequence (DNA): TGTGCCATCAGTGAGTCGATAGCCCCGGGACAGGGTCGTTCCAATCAGCCCCAGCATTTT. Protein product: CAISESIAPGQGRSNQPQHF.

The V and J genes are TRBV10-3 and TRBJ2-7; TRBD2 is a possible D gene (5 bases). The CDR3 sequence is 17 residues long. Germline CDR1 reads ENHRY; CDR2 reads SYGVKD. V was clipped by 0 bases and J by 4 bases, with 19 bases between them. CDR3 protein: CAISESTGGPQGYEQYF. The CDR3 DNA is TGTGCCATCAGTGAGTCGACTGGAGGTCCACAAGGATACGAGCAGTACTTC.

This clone appeared once. The chain is built from TRBV10-1 and TRBJ2-3, with TRBD2 identical over 10 bases. The CDR3 runs to 14 residues. Germline CDR1 is WNHNN and CDR2 is SYGVQD (reference sequence). Trimming cost V 8 bases and J 3 bases; bases outside gene matches: 5. CDR3 DNA sequence: TGCGCCAGCTCATCTAGCGGGAGTACAGATACGCAGTATTTT. It encodes CASSSSGSTDTQYF.

V usage is TRBV28 and J usage is TRBJ1-2; no firm D call. CDR1 and CDR2 from the germline V gene are MDHEN and SYDVKM. The CDR3 is made up of 13 amino acids. V was cut by 2 bases and J by 6 bases, with 10 bases left in between. For the CDR3, the DNA is TGTGCCAGCAGTTTACCCGGAGGCAATGGCTACACCTTC. Encoded protein: CASSLPGGNGYTF.

This clone was observed a few times. The rearrangement links TRBV28 to TRBJ1-2; a weak D match, TRBD1 (5 bases). CDR1 MDHEN and CDR2 SYDVKM come from the germline V gene. The germline V and J ends were trimmed by 6 bases and 7 bases, with 6 bases remaining between them. This CDR3 has 10 residues. CDR3 protein: CASRGGGYTF. The CDR3, as DNA: TGTGCCAGCAGGGGGGGTGGCTACACCTTC.

The J gene is TRBJ2-2, the V gene TRBV6-4; TRBD2 might be the D (5 bases). The germline V gene encodes CDR1 MRHNA and CDR2 SNTAGT. V lost 2 bases and J 8 bases, leaving 18 bases between the germline ends. The CDR3 length is 16 residues. The DNA for the CDR3 is TGTGCCAGCAGTGACGAGGCTGCTACATCGGGAGGGGAGCTGTTTTTT. It yields the protein CASSDEAATSGGELFF.